One sample yielded the 6 T cell receptor beta chains listed below, sequenced in a study of CD8 T cells in Susac syndrome. RNA amounts of about 0.5 to 1 ug underwent reverse transcription with random hexamers. TCRdb re-analysed the immunoSEQ multiplex PCR reads in MiXCR, keeping a single row per CDR3 protein. The sample yields 250,000 to 300,000 distinct CDR3 sequences, approximately 81% seen once. The sequenced sample was CD8+ T cells from PBMCs. Every receptor here comes from a human donor with multiple sclerosis.

This clonotype was found once. The chain recombines TRBV28 with TRBJ2-7; D assignment may be TRBD1 or TRBD2 (6 bases each). CDR3 length equals 14 residues. The germline V and J ends were trimmed by 3 bases and 2 bases, with 11 bases remaining between them. From germline, CDR1 is MDHEN and CDR2 SYDVKM. CDR3 DNA: TGTGCCAGCAGTTTCCAAGGGGGGACCTACGAGCAGTACTTC. This translates into CASSFQGGTYEQYF.

CDR3 bases: TGTGCCAGCAGCCAAGTAACCACCCGGACTGGCACAGATACGCAGTATTTT. Amino acid sequence: CASSQVTTRTGTDTQYF. The chain couples TRBV3-1 to TRBJ2-3, with D possibly TRBD2 on 5 matching bases. Germline CDR1 is LGHDT and CDR2 is YNNKEL (reference sequence). The CDR3 contains 17 residues. V was clipped by 1 base and J by 1 base, with 15 bases between them.

The chain links TRBV30 to TRBJ1-1; no clear D. CDR1 and CDR2 from the germline V gene are GTSNPN and SVGIG (reference sequence). Deletions cut 4 bases from V and 8 bases from J, with 17 bases between. The CDR3 has 13 residues. CDR3 DNA: TGTGCCTGGAACGAGGACCGCGGGTCCGAAGCTTTCTTT. Translating gives CAWNEDRGSEAFF.

J is TRBJ2-1 and V is TRBV6-5; D call uncertain. Germline loops: CDR1 MNHEY, CDR2 SVGAGI. V gave up 6 bases and J gave up 6 bases, with 9 bases separating them. The length of the CDR3 is 12 residues. The DNA for the CDR3 is TGTGCCAGCAGCCTCAGCCCCAATGAGCAGTTCTTC. Protein product: CASSLSPNEQFF.

The rearrangement joins TRBV7-2 to TRBJ1-2; D remains unclear. This CDR3 comprises 13 residues. V gave up 3 bases and J gave up 3 bases, with 8 bases separating them. Per the germline V gene, CDR1 is SGHTA and CDR2 is FQGNSA. The CDR3 spells CASSFRGHYGYTF. CDR3 DNA sequence: TGTGCCAGCAGCTTCCGGGGTCACTATGGCTACACCTTC.

The V call is TRBV27, the J call TRBJ2-1; tentatively, D is TRBD1 (6 bases). Germline CDR1 reads MNHEY; CDR2 reads SMNVEV (reference sequence). The CDR3 is made up of 15 amino acids. With 5 bases removed from V and 7 bases from J, the gap between germline ends came to 18 bases. CDR3 DNA: TGTGCCAGCAGTCCCCGGGACAAACTCCAAAATGAGCAGTTCTTC. This encodes CASSPRDKLQNEQFF.